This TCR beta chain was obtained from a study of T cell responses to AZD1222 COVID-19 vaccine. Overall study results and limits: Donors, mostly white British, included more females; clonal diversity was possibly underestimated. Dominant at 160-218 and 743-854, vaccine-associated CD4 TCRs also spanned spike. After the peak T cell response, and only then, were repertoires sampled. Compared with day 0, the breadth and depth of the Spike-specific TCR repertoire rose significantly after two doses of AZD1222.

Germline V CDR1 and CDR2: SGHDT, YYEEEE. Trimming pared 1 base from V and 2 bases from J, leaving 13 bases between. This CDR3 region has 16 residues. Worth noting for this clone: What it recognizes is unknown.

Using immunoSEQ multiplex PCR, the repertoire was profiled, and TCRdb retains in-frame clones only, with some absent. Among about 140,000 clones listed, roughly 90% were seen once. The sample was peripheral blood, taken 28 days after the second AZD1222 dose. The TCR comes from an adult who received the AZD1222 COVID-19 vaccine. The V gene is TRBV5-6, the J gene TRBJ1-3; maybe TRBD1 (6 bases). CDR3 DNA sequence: TGTGCCAGCAGCTTGAGGGGACACTCTCCTGGAAACACCATATATTTT. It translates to CASSLRGHSPGNTIYF.